This T cell receptor (beta chain) was sequenced in a study of blood T cell repertoires in COVID-19. Study in general: PBMCs, B-cell-depleted T cells, or T cells provided the cDNA or gDNA that made up the material.

Using immunoSEQ multiplex PCR, the repertoire was profiled, and TCRdb retains in-frame clones only, with some absent. The sample has just over 350,000 clones; about 90% are singletons. The CDR3 covers 14 residues. Looked up from germline, CDR1 is SGHRS and CDR2 is YFSETQ. V was pared by 4 bases and J by 3 bases, with 13 bases between. This clone came up a few times. The receptor's source is a woman aged 25-40 years who had recovered from COVID-19. Sequenced material: PBMCs or T cells enriched from blood (not recorded which). The V call is TRBV5-1, the J call TRBJ2-5, with D maybe TRBD2 (5 bases). CDR3 coding DNA: TGCGCCAGCAGCCGGACTTGGGAGAAAGAGACCCAGTACTTC. It specifies CASSRTWEKETQYF.